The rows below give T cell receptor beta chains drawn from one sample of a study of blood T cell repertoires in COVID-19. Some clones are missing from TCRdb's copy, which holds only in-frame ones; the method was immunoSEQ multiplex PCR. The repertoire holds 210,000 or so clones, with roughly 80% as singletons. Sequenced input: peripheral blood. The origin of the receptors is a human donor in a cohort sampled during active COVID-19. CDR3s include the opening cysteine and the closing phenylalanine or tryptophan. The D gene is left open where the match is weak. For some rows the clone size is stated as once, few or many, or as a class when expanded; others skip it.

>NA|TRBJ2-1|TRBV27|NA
CASSSYPGGSYNEQFF
TGTGCCAGCAGTTCCTACCCAGGCGGGTCCTACAATGAGCAGTTCTTC
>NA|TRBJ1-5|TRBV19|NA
CASRRDTRRLDNQPQHF
TGTGCCAGTCGCCGGGACACCCGAAGGTTGGACAATCAGCCCCAGCATTTT
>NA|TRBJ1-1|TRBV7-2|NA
CASSPGHGGTEAFF
TGTGCCAGCAGCCCAGGACACGGTGGCACTGAAGCTTTCTTT
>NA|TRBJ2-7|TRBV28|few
CASRPTGSSYEQYF
TGTGCCAGCAGGCCTACAGGGAGCTCCTACGAGCAGTACTTC
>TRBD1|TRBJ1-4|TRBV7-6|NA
CASSLGAGGREKLFF
TGTGCCAGCAGCTTGGGGGCAGGGGGCCGGGAAAAACTGTTTTTT
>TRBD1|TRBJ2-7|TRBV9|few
CASSGQGSYEQYF
TGTGCCAGCAGCGGACAGGGAAGTTACGAGCAGTACTTC
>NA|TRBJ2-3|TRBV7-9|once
CASSPPLEGVTDTQYF
TGTGCCAGCAGCCCCCCCCTTGAGGGAGTAACAGATACGCAGTATTTT
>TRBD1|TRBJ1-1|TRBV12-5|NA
CASGLGSPGGPNTEAFF
TGTGCTAGTGGTTTGGGTTCTCCAGGGGGTCCCAACACTGAAGCTTTCTTT
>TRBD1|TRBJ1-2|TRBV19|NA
CASSIQGQGAYGYTF
TGTGCCAGTAGTATTCAGGGACAGGGGGCCTATGGCTACACCTTC
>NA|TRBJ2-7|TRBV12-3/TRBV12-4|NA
CASRTGISTYF
TGTGCCAGCAGAACCGGGATCAGTACGTACTTC
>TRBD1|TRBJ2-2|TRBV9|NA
CASSLGTGRTGELFF
TGTGCCAGCAGCCTAGGGACAGGGCGGACCGGGGAGCTGTTTTTT
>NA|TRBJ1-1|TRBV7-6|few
CASSLEDNQFMNTEAFF
TGTGCCAGCAGCTTAGAAGATAACCAGTTCATGAACACTGAAGCTTTCTTT
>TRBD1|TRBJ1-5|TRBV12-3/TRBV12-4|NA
CASSDRDQPQHF
TGTGCCAGCAGTGACAGGGACCAGCCCCAGCATTTT
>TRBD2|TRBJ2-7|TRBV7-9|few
CASSLGGASGSYEQYF
TGTGCCAGCAGCTTAGGGGGAGCTAGCGGGAGCTACGAGCAGTACTTC
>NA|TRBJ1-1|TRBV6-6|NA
CASRQQGNTEAFF
TGTGCCAGCAGGCAACAGGGGAACACTGAAGCTTTCTTT
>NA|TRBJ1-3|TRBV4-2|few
CASSQDLGAGNTIYF
TGTGCCAGCAGCCAAGATCTAGGTGCTGGAAACACCATATATTTT
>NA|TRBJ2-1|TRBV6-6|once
CASTSGTLSYNEQFF
TGTGCCAGCACCTCTGGGACACTCTCCTACAATGAGCAGTTCTTC
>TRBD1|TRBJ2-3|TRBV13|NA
CASSPDRVADTQYF
TGTGCCAGCAGCCCGGACAGGGTGGCAGATACGCAGTATTTT
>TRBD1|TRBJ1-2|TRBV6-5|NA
CASSQTGGWYGYTF
TGTGCCAGCAGCCAAACAGGGGGGTGGTATGGCTACACCTTC
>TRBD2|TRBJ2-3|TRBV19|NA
CASRTSASTDTQYF
TGTGCCAGTCGAACTAGCGCTAGCACAGATACGCAGTATTTT
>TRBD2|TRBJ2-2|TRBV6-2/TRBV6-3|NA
CASSSGLAGVYTGELFF
TGTGCCAGCAGTTCGGGACTAGCGGGAGTCTACACCGGGGAGCTGTTTTTT
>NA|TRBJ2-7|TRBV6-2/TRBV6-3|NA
CASSYRLASYEQYF
TGTGCCAGCAGTTACAGGCTAGCATCCTACGAGCAGTACTTC
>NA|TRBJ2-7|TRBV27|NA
CASSPFLDRPEQYF
TGTGCCAGCAGTCCCTTCCTGGACAGACCCGAGCAGTACTTC
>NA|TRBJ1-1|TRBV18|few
CASSPPPGRANTEAFF
TGTGCCAGCTCACCACCCCCGGGCAGGGCAAACACTGAAGCTTTCTTT
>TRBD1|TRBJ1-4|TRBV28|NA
CASSRAQGNEKLFF
TGTGCCAGCAGTCGTGCACAGGGGAATGAAAAACTGTTTTTT
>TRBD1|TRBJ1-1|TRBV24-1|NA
CATSAPRTGVAFF
TGTGCCACCAGTGCCCCGAGGACAGGGGTAGCTTTCTTT
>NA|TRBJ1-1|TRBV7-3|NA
CASSPGPRGATEAFF
TGTGCCAGCAGCCCTGGACCCCGTGGGGCCACTGAAGCTTTCTTT
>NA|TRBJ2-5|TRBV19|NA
CASSIDQGLRQETQYF
TGTGCCAGTAGTATAGACCAGGGACTCCGACAAGAGACCCAGTACTTC
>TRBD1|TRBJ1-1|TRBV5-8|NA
CASSPDRGWSTEAFF
TGTGCCAGCAGCCCGGACAGGGGTTGGAGCACTGAAGCTTTCTTT
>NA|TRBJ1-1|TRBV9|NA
CASSVGQLNTEAFF
TGTGCCAGCAGCGTAGGTCAGTTGAACACTGAAGCTTTCTTT
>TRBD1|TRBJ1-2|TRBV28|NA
CASRDFRDRGPNYGYTF
TGTGCCAGCAGAGATTTTAGAGACAGGGGGCCGAACTATGGCTACACCTTC
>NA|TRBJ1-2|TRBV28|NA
CASSLAPLTGPQGGYTF
TGTGCCAGCAGTTTAGCCCCATTAACCGGGCCCCAGGGAGGCTACACCTTC
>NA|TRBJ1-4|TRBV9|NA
CASSVGAVGEKLFF
TGTGCCAGCAGCGTGGGGGCGGTAGGTGAAAAACTGTTTTTT
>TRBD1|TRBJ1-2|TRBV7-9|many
CASSPPTGGGYGYTF
TGTGCCAGCAGCCCCCCCACAGGGGGCGGCTATGGCTACACCTTC
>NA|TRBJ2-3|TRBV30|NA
CAWSTMSGTDTQYF
TGTGCCTGGAGTACTATGAGCGGCACAGATACGCAGTATTTT
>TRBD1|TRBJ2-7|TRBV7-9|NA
CASMPQGAFSYEQYF
TGTGCCAGCATGCCACAGGGGGCTTTCTCCTACGAGCAGTACTTC
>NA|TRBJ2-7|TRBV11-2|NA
CASSGLHNSYEQYF
TGTGCCAGCAGCGGTCTTCACAACTCCTACGAGCAGTACTTC
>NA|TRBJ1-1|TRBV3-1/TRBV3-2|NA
CASSRLSQPNTEAFF
TGTGCCAGCAGCCGTTTATCACAACCGAACACTGAAGCTTTCTTT
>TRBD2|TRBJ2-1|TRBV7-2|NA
CASSLADGRVGNEQFF
TGTGCCAGCAGCTTAGCCGACGGGAGGGTTGGCAATGAGCAGTTCTTC
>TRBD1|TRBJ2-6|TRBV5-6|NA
CASRPTGTGANVLTF
TGTGCCAGCAGACCGACAGGGACTGGGGCCAACGTCCTGACTTTC